Included here is one TCR beta chain sequence, with context. This entry belongs to a study of cytomegalovirus exposure and HLA in healthy donors. This PCR relied on a set of 60 Vbeta primers and 13 Jbeta primers. The table came from immunoSEQ multiplex PCR; TCRdb's copy has only in-frame clones and leaves some out. The sample comprises about 150,000 clones, about three quarters of which are singletons, and over 9.5% rests with the top ten. Every donor was a healthy person donating bone marrow. The receptor was isolated from a man aged 25-45 years in good health and CMV-seropositive. Sequenced sample: PBMCs.

CDR3 DNA sequence: TGTGCCAGCAACCCGACCCCGGGCCTAGCCAACGATGAGCAGTTCTTC. Translation: CASNPTPGLANDEQFF. The V and J genes are TRBV7-9 and TRBJ2-1, with a tentative D call TRBD2 (5 bases). The length of the CDR3 is 16 residues. Germline CDR1 SEHNR, CDR2 FQNEAQ (reference sequence). Deletions cut 7 bases from V and 8 bases from J, with 24 bases between.